This T cell receptor beta chain was identified during a study of cytomegalovirus exposure and HLA in healthy donors. The study, taken as a whole, reports: Researchers reported that three CMV-associated chains were confirmed in vitro as CMV antigen-specific. With DRB1 most and HLA-C fewest, TCR association rates differed between HLA loci in a later analysis. Common viral pathogens (according to a later analysis) appeared linked to several of the most significant clusters.

As for this clone: The antigen is unknown.

PCR amplification relied on 60 Vbeta primers (plus 13 Jbeta primers). Sequencing used immunoSEQ multiplex PCR; TCRdb keeps in-frame clones, though not all of them. The sample contains 150,000 or so clones, over 80% of which appear only once. Trimming cost V 6 bases and J 12 bases; bases outside gene matches: 11. CDR1 and CDR2 (germline): SNHLY, FYNNEI. This CDR3 spans 13 amino acids. Material: PBMCs. The chain uses TRBV2 and TRBJ2-7, with 10 positions matching TRBD1. The clonotype was recovered from a male donor in good health and CMV-seropositive. The CDR3 nucleotides are TGTGCCAGCAGGGCTAGACAGGGGGCTATGCGGTACTTC. Translation gives CASRARQGAMRYF.